Detailed here is one T cell receptor beta chain. The antigen is undetermined. The germline CDR1 and CDR2 sequences are SNHLY and FYNNEI. The ends were cut back, 6 bases at V and 2 bases at J, with 12 bases in the middle. CDR3 size: 14 residues. This table comes from immunoSEQ multiplex PCR, and its TCRdb copy is limited to in-frame clones, with some not included. The sample records about 46,000 clones, around 90% being singletons. This specimen belongs to a study of OX40 agonist ivuxolimab in advanced cancers. The wider study: Patients were treated with ivuxolimab, an agonistic anti-OX40 (CD134) antibody. While on treatment, patients had intravenous ivuxolimab at 0.01 to 10 mg/kg every 2 weeks. Study-wide results and limits: Averaged across samples, CD8+ T cells carried more expanded clones than CD4+ did. Several nonresponders also turned out to have low normalized T-cell clonal expansion.

This TCR was sampled from an adult with an advanced solid tumor such as melanoma, head and neck, liver or kidney cancer. V and J are TRBV2 and TRBJ2-3, with a weak D call TRBD2 (7 bases). Here the sequenced sample was CD4+ or CD8+ T cells sorted from blood, taken in a trial of the OX40 agonist ivuxolimab. CDR3 protein: CASREGGATDTQYF. The DNA of the CDR3 is TGTGCCAGCAGGGAGGGGGGGGCCACAGATACGCAGTATTTT.